Below, 8 T cell receptor beta chains from the same sample are listed, as sequenced in a study of blood T cell repertoires in COVID-19 (dated by TCRdb to 2018 to 2020). Library generation was performed with the immunoSEQ multiplex PCR assay. TCRdb carries this immuneACCESS record with in-frame sequences only. Its versions omit some clonotypes, under half of them owing to an unresolved V gene in the studies checked, with the rest unexplained. In this sample the table shows 200,000 to 250,000 clones, 92% of which occur a single time. 1.2% of the sample rests with the top ten. Sequencing was done on a sample of peripheral blood. These receptors were collected from a young man with acute or convalescent COVID-19.

The chain has TRBV4-1 and TRBJ2-7; 7 bases agree with TRBD1. Germline V CDR1 and CDR2: MGHRA, YSYEKL. The CDR3 covers 15 residues. Trimming cost V 0 bases and J 3 bases; bases outside gene matches: 5. CDR3 protein: CASSQDPGGIYEQYF. As DNA, the CDR3 is TGCGCCAGCAGCCAAGATCCAGGGGGAATCTACGAGCAGTACTTC.

This chain joins TRBV10-3 and TRBJ2-5, with a tentative D call TRBD1 (5 bases). V dropped 8 bases and J dropped 2 bases, with 12 bases sitting between them. Germline CDR1 is ENHRY and CDR2 is SYGVKD. This CDR3 has 13 amino acids. Written as DNA, the CDR3 is TGTGCCATCTTTGACAGCCTACAAGAGACCCAGTACTTC. Protein sequence: CAIFDSLQETQYF.

The chain recombines TRBV30 with TRBJ1-1; tentatively, D is TRBD1 (5 bases). Trimming removed 5 bases at V and 4 bases at J, with 14 bases between. CDR1 and CDR2 (germline): GTSNPN, SVGIG (reference sequence). The CDR3 totals 13 residues. CDR3 loop: CAWGRGGLTEAFF. DNA of the CDR3: TGTGCCTGGGGGCGGGGGGGTCTCACTGAAGCTTTCTTT.

The chain uses TRBV2 and TRBJ1-1; D is perhaps TRBD1 (5 bases). The germline CDR1 and CDR2 sequences are SNHLY and FYNNEI. With 5 bases removed from V and 5 bases from J, the gap between germline ends came to 12 bases. This CDR3 has 13 residues. CDR3 loop: CASSKHRGTEAFF. For the CDR3, the DNA is TGTGCCAGCAGTAAACATCGGGGGACTGAAGCTTTCTTT.

The rearrangement uses TRBV5-1 and TRBJ1-2, with D unresolved. Germline loops: CDR1 SGHRS, CDR2 YFSETQ. CDR3 length: 13 amino acids. The V end was cut by 1 base, the J end by 1 base, with 5 bases between. Here the CDR3 DNA reads TGCGCCAGCAGCTTGACCAGTAACTATGGCTACACCTTC. Its translation: CASSLTSNYGYTF.

The chain is built from TRBV3-1 (or the pseudogene TRBV3-2) and TRBJ2-3; D might be TRBD2 (5 bases). Germline CDR1 LGHDT, CDR2 YNNKEL (reference sequence). The CDR3 is made up of 15 amino acids. V lost 5 bases and J lost 2, with 14 bases in between. CDR3: CASSSWERTTDTQYF. The CDR3 region has the DNA TGTGCCAGCAGCTCCTGGGAGCGTACCACAGATACGCAGTATTTT.

This clone was detected once. The chain combines TRBV5-4 with TRBJ1-1, with D perhaps TRBD1 (6 bases). The V gene lost 2 bases and the J gene lost 6 bases, with 14 bases spanning the gap. The CDR3 covers 14 residues. The germline gives CDR1 SGHNT, CDR2 YYREEE (reference sequence). In nucleotides, the CDR3 is TGTGCCAGCAGCTTAATTCAGGGGCAGGCTGAAGCTTTCTTT. Translation: CASSLIQGQAEAFF.

V and J are TRBV7-8 and TRBJ2-3; 10 positions agree with TRBD2. The CDR3 runs 16 residues. J lost 5 bases, V lost 4 bases, and 9 bases had no gene match. Germline assignment: CDR1 SGHVS and CDR2 FQNEAQ. This chain's CDR3 is CASSSYSGGPGDTQYF. CDR3 DNA: TGTGCCAGCAGCTCCTATAGCGGGGGGCCTGGAGATACGCAGTATTTT.